Below are 9 T cell receptor beta chains sequenced from a single sample in a study of CD8 T cells in ankylosing spondylitis (dated by TCRdb to 2015 to 2018). What the authors observed across the whole study: Blood from ankylosing spondylitis patients appeared to be characterized by a TCR beta motif composed of about eight highly homologous amino acid variants.

These TCRs are of unknown antigen specificity. To prepare the library, 5' RACE was applied. The sequencer listed for this sample is Illumina HiSeq 2500. The public reads were reanalyzed by TCRdb: fastp trimming at Q25, MiXCR alignment, in-frame beta chains only. Entries that share a CDR3 protein sequence are merged under the most common genes and DNA. Recorded for this sample are 750,000 to 850,000 distinct CDR3 sequences; about 11% of them occurred a single time. The ten largest account for approximately 0.46% of the sample. The sequenced sample was blood, either unsorted or a sorted T cell fraction (not recorded which). The receptor set was obtained from a male donor with ankylosing spondylitis.

This clonotype was recorded a few times. J is TRBJ1-6 and V is TRBV11-2; the D is unclear. The V and J ends lost 5 bases and 11 bases respectively, with 19 bases between them. Germline values: CDR1 SGHAT, CDR2 FQNNGV. CDR3 length equals 15 residues. CDR3 in amino acids: CASSPARSGVAPLHF. In nucleotides, the CDR3 is TGTGCCAGCAGCCCAGCAAGGAGTGGGGTTGCACCCCTCCACTTT.

Many counts were recorded for this clonotype. The chain links TRBV4-3 to TRBJ2-5; unclear D gene. This CDR3 has 17 residues. Germline V lookup: CDR1 LGHNA, CDR2 YSLEER. V lost 0 bases and J 5 bases, leaving 19 bases between the germline ends. CDR3 sequence (DNA): TGCGCCAGCAGCCAAGAGGGCCCCACCGCTTATGGGGAGACCCAGTACTTC. Translating it yields CASSQEGPTAYGETQYF.

This chain uses TRBV5-1 with TRBJ1-1; perhaps TRBD1 as D (5 bases). The CDR3 length is 16 residues. V lost 0 bases and J lost 2, with 14 bases in between. CDR1 and CDR2 from the germline V gene are SGHRS and YFSETQ. The CDR3 sequence is CASSLEGVKVNTEAFF. In nucleotides, the CDR3 is TGCGCCAGCAGCTTGGAAGGGGTGAAGGTCAACACTGAAGCTTTCTTT.

The rearrangement uses TRBV7-8 and TRBJ1-4; D perhaps matches TRBD1 (6 bases). V was trimmed by 5 bases and J by 7 bases, leaving 26 bases between them. Looked up from germline, CDR1 is SGHVS and CDR2 is FQNEAQ. The CDR3 is 18 residues long. The CDR3 is CASSRTRWTLKGGEKLFF. The DNA of the CDR3 is TGTGCCAGCAGCCGAACCCGTTGGACGCTAAAGGGGGGTGAAAAACTGTTTTTT.

V usage is TRBV27 and J usage is TRBJ2-7, with D perhaps TRBD1 or TRBD2 (5 bases each). The germline CDR1 and CDR2 sequences are MNHEY and SMNVEV (reference sequence). Trimming left V 5 bases short and J 3 bases short, with 17 bases between. This CDR3 is 15 amino acids long. The CDR3 DNA follows: TGTGCCAGCAGTCCCTACGAGGGGAGCCTCTACGAGCAGTACTTC. Its translation is CASSPYEGSLYEQYF.

The table lists this clonotype with a few counts. The chain recombines TRBV18 with TRBJ1-6, with TRBD1 as a possible D gene (6 bases). The CDR3 spans 16 residues. Germline CDR1 reads KGHSH; CDR2 reads LQKENI. Trimming left V 6 bases short and J 5 bases short, with 17 bases between. CDR3 sequence: CASSSTGKRDNSPLHF. Here the CDR3 DNA reads TGTGCCAGCTCGTCTACAGGGAAAAGGGATAATTCACCCCTCCACTTT.

This sequence joins TRBV14 and TRBJ1-1; D not resolved. Trimming stripped 1 base from V and 7 bases from J, with 7 bases between. The CDR3 loop spans 12 amino acids. Germline V lookup: CDR1 SGHDN, CDR2 FVKESK. This CDR3 reads CASSQVYGEAFF. DNA of the CDR3: TGTGCCAGCAGCCAAGTGTACGGTGAAGCTTTCTTT.

This chain links TRBV20-1 with TRBJ2-5, with unresolved D. Looked up from germline, CDR1 is DFQATT and CDR2 is SNEGSKA (reference sequence). Deletions cut 5 bases from V and 1 base from J, with 11 bases between. This CDR3 contains 13 residues. The CDR3 sequence: CSAEQWGQETQYF. The CDR3 coding sequence is TGCAGTGCTGAACAATGGGGCCAAGAGACCCAGTACTTC.

There are a few counts of this clonotype. The rearrangement uses TRBV20-1 and TRBJ2-1; tentatively, D is TRBD2 (5 bases). The germline gives CDR1 DFQATT, CDR2 SNEGSKA (reference sequence). The CDR3 consists of 15 residues. V was cut by 2 bases and J by 5 bases, with 16 bases left in between. CDR3 region: CSARTPSSLNNEQFF. For the CDR3, the DNA is TGCAGTGCTAGAACCCCTAGCTCCCTAAACAATGAGCAGTTCTTC.